Listed below are T cell receptor beta chains from one sample, sequenced in a study of spatial heterogeneity in lung cancer. TCRdb called the 5' RACE reads again in MiXCR, with one record for every CDR3 protein. The sample carries approximately 92,000 distinct CDR3 sequences, about an eighth recorded once. Sequences were derived from PBMCs, sampled at surgery. All receptors derive from a male donor with early-stage non-small cell lung cancer. CDR3s include the opening cysteine and the closing phenylalanine or tryptophan. A D gene is named only where the DNA matches it firmly. Some rows mark clone size as missing; the rest say once, few, many or name a class of expanded clone.

V	D	J	size	DNA	CDR3
TRBV20-1	TRBD1	TRBJ1-4	-	TGCAGTGCGGTACAGGGGGCTAGGGAAAAACTGTTTTTT	CSAVQGAREKLFF
TRBV14	-	TRBJ1-5	-	TGTGCCAGCAGCCAAGGGACCTTCAATCAGCCCCAGCATTTT	CASSQGTFNQPQHF
TRBV5-1	TRBD2	TRBJ2-5	-	TGCGCCAGCAGGCTAGCGGGAACCCAAGAGACCCAGTACTTC	CASRLAGTQETQYF
TRBV7-2	-	TRBJ1-6	-	TGTGCCAGCAGCTCGGACGGGGGGTTCACCCTCCACTTT	CASSSDGGFTLHF
TRBV11-3	-	TRBJ2-4	few	TGTGCCAGCAGCATGGACAGATCCCAACAGTACTTC	CASSMDRSQQYF
TRBV20-1	-	TRBJ1-5	few	TGCAGTGCTCTACAGTTTTATAGCAATCAGCCCCAGCATTTT	CSALQFYSNQPQHF
TRBV10-3	-	TRBJ2-7	-	TGTGCCGCGACTAGTTATTTGATTGACGAGCAGTACTTC	CAATSYLIDEQYF
TRBV7-9	TRBD1	TRBJ2-5	few	TGTGCCAGCAGCTCTCCACGGGACAGGGCCCGAGAGACCCAGTACTTC	CASSSPRDRARETQYF
TRBV4-3	-	TRBJ2-7	many	TGCGCCAGCAGCCAAGACGTTGGGCAGGGAACCTACGAGCAGTACTTC	CASSQDVGQGTYEQYF
TRBV27	TRBD2	TRBJ2-5	-	TGTGCCAGCAGTCCGGGACTAGCGGGGTTCCAAGAGACCCAGTACTTC	CASSPGLAGFQETQYF
TRBV5-6	-	TRBJ2-7	-	TGTGCCAGCAGCCCGGGACTTCTCTCCTACGAGCAGTACTTC	CASSPGLLSYEQYF
TRBV6-2/TRBV6-3	TRBD2	TRBJ2-7	-	TGTGCCAGCAGAGCCGGGACTAGAAATGCCTACGAGCAGTACTTC	CASRAGTRNAYEQYF
TRBV3-1	-	TRBJ2-7	-	TGTGCCAGCAGCCCAGTCCACGGTCCCTACGAGCAGTACTTC	CASSPVHGPYEQYF
TRBV27	-	TRBJ2-5	-	TGTGCCAGCAGTTTATGGTACAGGGAAGGAGAGACCCAGTACTTC	CASSLWYREGETQYF
TRBV5-6	-	TRBJ1-5	few	TGTGCCAGCAGCTTGACCTTCCGAGGGGGAAGCAATCAGCCCCAGCATTTT	CASSLTFRGGSNQPQHF